This TCR beta chain was documented in a study of OX40 agonist ivuxolimab in advanced cancers. Study-wide context: Patients achieving partial responses numbered three: one hepatocellular carcinoma case and two cutaneous melanoma cases.

Some clones are missing from TCRdb's copy, which holds only in-frame ones; the method was immunoSEQ multiplex PCR. Of fewer than 30,000 clones listed, 75% to 90% are singletons. CDR3 size: 15 residues. Trimming at V came to 0 bases and at J to 4 bases, leaving 3 bases not matched to a gene. The germline CDR1 and CDR2 sequences are SGHRS and YFSETQ. This TCR derives from an adult with an advanced solid tumor such as melanoma, head and neck, liver or kidney cancer. The input for sequencing was CD4+ or CD8+ T cells sorted from blood, taken in a trial of the OX40 agonist ivuxolimab. This sequence joins TRBV5-1 and TRBJ2-7, with 11 bases aligning to TRBD2. The CDR3 region has the DNA TGCGCCAGCAGCTTGGGACTAGCGGGAACGTACGAGCAGTACTTC. Residues: CASSLGLAGTYEQYF.